Listed below are T cell receptor beta chains from one sample, sequenced in a study of PD-L1 blockade in urothelial cancer. Measured with immunoSEQ multiplex PCR; TCRdb has only the in-frame clones, and not every one. The sample lists tens of thousands of clones, around 72% seen once, with 4% in the top ten. The material sequenced was PBMCs, taken around atezolizumab (anti-PD-L1) treatment. Receptors originate from a man between 70 and 80 years old with urothelial cancer. The CDR3 runs from the conserved cysteine through the conserved F or W. A D gene is named only where the DNA matches it firmly. Clone size is given for some rows only: seen once, a few or many times, or a class if the clone is expanded.

d_call	j_call	v_call	clone_size	cdr3_aa	cdr3_nt
NA	TRBJ1-1	TRBV5-1	NA	CASSLAVGGGEAFF	TGCGCCAGCAGCTTGGCCGTGGGGGGAGGTGAAGCTTTCTTT
TRBD1	TRBJ1-5	TRBV28	NA	CASSVTGRRGNQPQHF	TGTGCCAGCAGTGTGACAGGGAGAAGGGGAAATCAGCCCCAGCATTTT
TRBD2	TRBJ2-1	TRBV5-1	NA	CASSLDVSGRYNEQFF	TGCGCCAGCAGCTTGGATGTTAGCGGGAGGTACAATGAGCAGTTCTTC
TRBD2	TRBJ2-3	TRBV4-3	NA	CASSQESSGSTDTQYF	TGCGCCAGCAGCCAAGAATCTAGCGGTAGCACAGATACGCAGTATTTT
NA	TRBJ1-2	TRBV5-1	NA	CASSLGAEGRSYGYTF	TGCGCCAGCAGCTTGGGGGCGGAGGGGCGATCCTATGGCTACACCTTC
TRBD1	TRBJ2-2	TRBV11-2	NA	CASSPGQGGTGELFF	TGTGCCAGCAGCCCCGGACAGGGAGGCACCGGGGAGCTGTTTTTT
TRBD1	TRBJ2-7	TRBV7-9	NA	CASSATQGVYEQYF	TGTGCCAGCAGCGCCACCCAGGGGGTCTACGAGCAGTACTTC
NA	TRBJ2-3	TRBV7-3	NA	CASSFREGTDTQYF	TGTGCCAGCAGCTTCAGGGAGGGCACAGATACGCAGTATTTT
NA	TRBJ1-1	TRBV5-1	once	CASSLTSGVTEAFF	TGCGCCAGCAGCCTCACTTCAGGGGTCACTGAAGCTTTCTTT
TRBD1	TRBJ1-1	TRBV28	NA	CASGGQGGTEAFF	TGTGCCAGTGGGGGACAGGGGGGAACTGAAGCTTTCTTT
NA	TRBJ2-3	TRBV5-1	NA	CASSFSVSTDTQYF	TGCGCCAGCAGCTTCAGCGTTAGCACAGATACGCAGTATTTT
NA	TRBJ2-5	TRBV11-3	few	CASSAGLPERETQYF	TGTGCCAGCAGCGCGGGACTCCCAGAGAGGGAGACCCAGTACTTC
TRBD1	TRBJ2-2	TRBV18	NA	CASSPSGQGAGELFF	TGTGCCAGCTCACCAAGCGGACAGGGGGCCGGGGAGCTGTTTTTT
NA	TRBJ2-5	TRBV5-1	NA	CASSSLGPAETQYF	TGCGCCAGCAGCTCCCTGGGGCCGGCGGAGACCCAGTACTTC
TRBD1	TRBJ1-6	TRBV19	few	CASKDVGQGGNSPLHF	TGTGCCAGTAAAGATGTGGGACAGGGGGGTAATTCACCCCTCCACTTT
NA	TRBJ1-1	TRBV9	NA	CASSAELLNTEAFF	TGTGCCAGCAGCGCCGAACTATTGAACACTGAAGCTTTCTTT
TRBD1	TRBJ2-7	TRBV7-9	NA	CASSLGGTGSYEQYF	TGTGCCAGCAGCTTAGGGGGGACAGGCTCCTACGAGCAGTACTTC
NA	TRBJ2-7	TRBV9	NA	CASSVLARVFTYEQYF	TGTGCCAGCAGCGTACTTGCTCGGGTATTCACTTACGAGCAGTACTTC
NA	TRBJ2-2	TRBV7-3	NA	CASSPTYLATGELFF	TGTGCCAGCAGCCCAACATATCTAGCGACCGGGGAGCTGTTTTTT
TRBD1	TRBJ2-5	TRBV5-6	NA	CASSFGGQGKTQYF	TGTGCCAGCAGCTTTGGGGGACAGGGAAAGACCCAGTACTTC
TRBD1	TRBJ1-5	TRBV6-1	NA	CASSPPGQSISNQHF	TGTGCCAGCAGTCCGCCGGGACAGTCCATCAGTAACCAGCATTTT
TRBD2	TRBJ2-1	TRBV25-1	NA	CASSDPALAGLNEQFF	TGTGCCAGCAGTGACCCCGCACTAGCGGGCCTCAATGAGCAGTTCTTC
TRBD1	TRBJ2-5	TRBV2	NA	CASHRDRQETQYF	TGTGCCAGTCACCGGGACAGACAAGAGACCCAGTACTTC
TRBD2	TRBJ2-2	TRBV5-1	NA	CASSSGLAGANTGELFF	TGCGCCAGCAGCTCAGGACTAGCGGGTGCGAACACCGGGGAGCTGTTTTTT
TRBD2	TRBJ2-5	TRBV7-8	NA	CASSSRLAGGAETQYF	TGTGCCAGCAGCTCCCGACTAGCGGGGGGAGCGGAGACCCAGTACTTC
TRBD1	TRBJ2-7	TRBV25-1	once	CASSESGQGRYEQYF	TGTGCCAGCAGTGAATCCGGACAGGGGAGATACGAGCAGTACTTC
TRBD1	TRBJ2-7	TRBV7-8	few	CASSGEGQGAYEQYF	TGTGCCAGCAGCGGGGAGGGACAGGGGGCGTACGAGCAGTACTTC
NA	TRBJ1-2	TRBV27	few	CATQQGANYGYTF	TGTGCCACCCAACAGGGAGCTAACTATGGCTACACCTTC
TRBD1	TRBJ2-6	TRBV7-3	NA	CASSLTGGAFGANVLTF	TGTGCCAGCAGCTTAACAGGGGGCGCGTTTGGGGCCAACGTCCTGACTTTC
TRBD2	TRBJ2-1	TRBV7-9	NA	CASSLMSSGANEQFF	TGTGCCAGCAGCTTAATGTCTAGCGGGGCCAATGAGCAGTTCTTC
NA	TRBJ1-5	TRBV6-6	NA	CASSYEGGRVDQPQHF	TGTGCCAGCAGTTACGAGGGAGGGAGGGTGGATCAGCCCCAGCATTTT
TRBD1	TRBJ1-6	TRBV4-1	NA	CASSSPTGEDSPLHF	TGCGCCAGCAGCTCCCCGACAGGGGAGGATTCACCCCTCCACTTT
NA	TRBJ1-4	TRBV5-5	few	CASSQWPGSGTNEKLFF	TGTGCCAGCAGCCAGTGGCCAGGGTCTGGAACTAATGAAAAACTGTTTTTT
TRBD1	TRBJ2-2	TRBV7-2	NA	CASSGDRGGTGELFF	TGTGCCAGCAGCGGAGACAGGGGTGGCACCGGGGAGCTGTTTTTT
TRBD1	TRBJ1-1	TRBV27	NA	CASSPIPQGSNAFF	TGTGCCAGCAGTCCCATCCCACAGGGGAGTAACGCTTTCTTT
TRBD1	TRBJ2-7	TRBV4-3	NA	CASSTRTGDEQYF	TGCGCCAGCAGCACCCGGACAGGGGACGAGCAGTACTTC
NA	TRBJ2-7	TRBV29-1	NA	CSVEKGTSDEQYF	TGCAGCGTTGAAAAGGGGACATCTGACGAGCAGTACTTC
NA	TRBJ1-6	TRBV27	NA	CASSLFGSSYNSPLHF	TGTGCCAGCAGTTTATTTGGCAGCTCCTATAATTCACCCCTCCACTTT
NA	TRBJ2-7	TRBV5-1	NA	CASRPTDQGREQYF	TGCGCCAGCAGGCCGACAGACCAGGGGCGCGAGCAGTACTTC
NA	TRBJ2-6	TRBV6-1	NA	CASSEFSGANVLTF	TGTGCCAGCAGTGAATTCTCCGGGGCCAACGTCCTGACTTTC
NA	TRBJ1-2	TRBV11-2	NA	CASSQDYGYTF	TGTGCCAGCAGCCAGGACTATGGCTACACCTTC
TRBD2	TRBJ2-4	TRBV11-3	once	CASSFPSGGRAKNIQYF	TGTGCCAGCAGCTTCCCTAGCGGGGGGAGAGCCAAAAACATTCAGTACTTC
TRBD2	TRBJ2-1	TRBV5-6	few	CASSLGAGWGLADNEQFF	TGTGCCAGCAGCTTGGGAGCTGGTTGGGGACTAGCGGACAATGAGCAGTTCTTC
TRBD1	TRBJ2-3	TRBV7-2	NA	CASSPWDRGTDTQYF	TGTGCCAGCAGCCCGTGGGACAGGGGTACAGATACGCAGTATTTT
NA	TRBJ2-3	TRBV28	NA	CASSLWEGSGTDTQYF	TGTGCCAGCAGTTTATGGGAGGGTAGTGGCACAGATACGCAGTATTTT
NA	TRBJ2-6	TRBV4-1	NA	CASSQPSGAGANVLTF	TGCGCCAGCAGCCAACCGTCGGGAGCAGGGGCCAACGTCCTGACTTTC
TRBD1	TRBJ2-6	TRBV9	NA	CASSVTGSGANVLTF	TGTGCCAGCAGCGTGACAGGGTCTGGGGCCAACGTCCTGACTTTC
NA	TRBJ2-3	TRBV12-5	NA	CASGLASGDTQYF	TGTGCTAGTGGCCTCGCGTCGGGAGATACGCAGTATTTT
TRBD1	TRBJ2-7	TRBV19	NA	CASSIAHGQGYYEQYF	TGTGCCAGTAGTATAGCCCACGGACAGGGTTACTACGAGCAGTACTTC
TRBD2	TRBJ2-1	TRBV19	NA	CASSIILADNEQFF	TGTGCCAGTAGTATTATACTAGCGGACAATGAGCAGTTCTTC
TRBD2	TRBJ2-5	TRBV5-1	few	CASSLGTNTVQETQYF	TGCGCCAGCAGCCTCGGGACTAATACCGTCCAAGAGACCCAGTACTTC
TRBD1	TRBJ1-5	TRBV7-2	NA	CASSPRTGGRDQPQHF	TGTGCCAGCAGCCCCCGGACAGGGGGGCGCGATCAGCCCCAGCATTTT
TRBD1	TRBJ2-3	TRBV4-3	once	CASSTDRGDTQYF	TGCGCCAGCAGCACAGACAGGGGGGATACGCAGTATTTT
NA	TRBJ2-2	TRBV7-6	NA	CASSLSAGELFF	TGTGCCAGCAGCTTATCCGCGGGGGAGCTGTTTTTT
NA	TRBJ2-7	TRBV10-3	few	CAISESGGRYEQYF	TGTGCCATCAGTGAGTCCGGGGGGCGGTACGAGCAGTACTTC
TRBD2	TRBJ2-5	TRBV7-2	NA	CASQSGRGETQYF	TGTGCCAGCCAGAGCGGGAGGGGCGAGACCCAGTACTTC
NA	TRBJ2-2	TRBV5-1	NA	CASSLALDTGELFF	TGCGCCAGCAGCTTGGCCCTCGACACCGGGGAGCTGTTTTTT